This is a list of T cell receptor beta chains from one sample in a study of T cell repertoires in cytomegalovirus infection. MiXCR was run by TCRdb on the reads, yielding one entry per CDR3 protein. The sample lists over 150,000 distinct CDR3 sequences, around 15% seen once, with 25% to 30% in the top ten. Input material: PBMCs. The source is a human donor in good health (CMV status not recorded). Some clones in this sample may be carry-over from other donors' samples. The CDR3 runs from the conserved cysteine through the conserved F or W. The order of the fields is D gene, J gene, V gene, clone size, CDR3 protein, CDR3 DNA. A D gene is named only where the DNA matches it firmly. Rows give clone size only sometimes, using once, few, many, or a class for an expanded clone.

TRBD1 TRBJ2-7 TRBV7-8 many CASSRPGQAYEQYF TGTGCCAGCAGCCGGCCGGGACAGGCCTACGAGCAGTACTTC
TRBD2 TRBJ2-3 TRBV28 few CASSSQREVTDTQYF TGTGCCAGCAGTTCACAGCGGGAGGTAACAGATACGCAGTATTTT
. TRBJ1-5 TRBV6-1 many CASSEVSGSNQPQHF TGTGCCAGCAGTGAAGTAAGTGGGAGCAATCAGCCCCAGCATTTT
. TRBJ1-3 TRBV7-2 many CASRQGRSGNTIYF TGTGCCAGCAGGCAGGGAAGAAGTGGAAACACCATATATTTT
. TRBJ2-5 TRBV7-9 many CASSSTLQETQYF TGTGCCAGCAGCTCGACTTTGCAAGAGACCCAGTACTTC
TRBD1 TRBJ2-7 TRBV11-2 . CASSWDRLIHEQYF TGTGCCAGCAGCTGGGACAGGCTGATCCACGAGCAGTACTTC
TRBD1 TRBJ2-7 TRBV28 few CASSPGTGTAYEQYF TGTGCCAGCAGTCCGGGGACAGGGACGGCCTACGAGCAGTACTTC
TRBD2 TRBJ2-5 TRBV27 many CASLILIWASGHQETQYF TGTGCCAGCCTCATCCTTATTTGGGCTAGCGGACATCAAGAGACCCAGTACTTC
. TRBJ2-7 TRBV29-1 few CSVRTHRRGPSYEQYF TGCAGCGTTAGGACACACCGCAGGGGACCTTCCTACGAGCAGTACTTC
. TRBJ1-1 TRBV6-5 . CASSGGERNTEAFF TGTGCCAGCAGTGGGGGAGAGAGGAACACTGAAGCTTTCTTT
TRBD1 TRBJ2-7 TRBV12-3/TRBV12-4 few CASRGQGTFYEQYF TGTGCCAGCAGGGGACAGGGAACTTTTTACGAGCAGTACTTC
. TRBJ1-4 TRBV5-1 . CASSYRARNEKLFF TGCGCCAGCAGCTACAGGGCCCGTAATGAAAAACTGTTTTTT
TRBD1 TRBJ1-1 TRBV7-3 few CASSPRQGTDTEAFF TGTGCCAGCAGCCCAAGACAGGGCACGGACACTGAAGCTTTCTTT
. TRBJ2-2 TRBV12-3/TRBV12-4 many CASCDSQRGELFF TGTGCCAGCTGTGACAGTCAGCGAGGGGAGCTGTTTTTT
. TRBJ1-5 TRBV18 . CASSPLDSNQPQHF TGTGCCAGCTCACCATTGGATAGCAATCAGCCCCAGCATTTT
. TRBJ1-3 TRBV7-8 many CASSFLPRSGNTIYF TGTGCCAGCAGCTTCCTGCCCCGCTCTGGAAACACCATATATTTT
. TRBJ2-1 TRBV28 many CASSLPGVGSYNEQFF TGTGCCAGCAGTCTTCCCGGGGTAGGCTCCTACAATGAGCAGTTCTTC
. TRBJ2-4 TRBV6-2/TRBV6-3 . CASSYGVGSARGVIQYF TGTGCCAGCAGTTACGGGGTGGGGAGTGCAAGGGGAGTCATTCAGTACTTC
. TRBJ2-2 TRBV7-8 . CASSSRSATGELFF TGTGCCAGCAGCTCTCGAAGTGCGACCGGGGAGCTGTTTTTT
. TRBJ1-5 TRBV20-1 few CSARLDLGTPQHF TGCAGTGCTAGACTAGATCTTGGTACGCCCCAGCATTTT
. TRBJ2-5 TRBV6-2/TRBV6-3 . CASSYAETQYF TGTGCCAGCAGTTACGCGGAGACCCAGTACTTC
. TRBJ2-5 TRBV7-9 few CASSPTERETQYF TGTGCCAGCAGCCCGACAGAACGGGAGACCCAGTACTTC
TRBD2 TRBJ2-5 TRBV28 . CASSLKGLAGGTKTQYF TGTGCCAGCAGTTTGAAGGGACTAGCGGGAGGTACGAAGACCCAGTACTTC
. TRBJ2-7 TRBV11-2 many CASSLGGTGSREQYF TGTGCCAGCAGCTTAGGGGGCACGGGGTCGCGGGAGCAGTACTTC
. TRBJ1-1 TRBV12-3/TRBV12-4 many CASSLDRPGMNTEAFF TGTGCCAGCAGTTTAGATAGGCCGGGGATGAACACTGAAGCTTTCTTT
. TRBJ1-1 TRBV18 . CASSPALGVNTEAFF TGTGCCAGCTCACCGGCCCTGGGGGTGAACACTGAAGCTTTCTTT
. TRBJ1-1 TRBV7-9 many CASSHSWAKNTEAFF TGTGCCAGCAGCCACAGCTGGGCAAAGAACACTGAAGCTTTCTTT
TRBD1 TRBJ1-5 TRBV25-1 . CASSESAGGFSNQPQHF TGTGCCAGCAGTGAATCGGCAGGGGGCTTTAGCAATCAGCCCCAGCATTTT
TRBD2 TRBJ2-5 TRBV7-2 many CASSLGLAGVGQETQYF TGTGCCAGCAGCTTGGGACTAGCGGGAGTGGGGCAAGAGACCCAGTACTTC
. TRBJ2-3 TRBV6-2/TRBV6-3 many CASSPHRGPGSDTQYF TGTGCCAGCAGTCCCCATCGGGGGCCGGGTTCAGATACGCAGTATTTT
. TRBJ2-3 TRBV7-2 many CASSPRPYWASDTQYF TGTGCCAGCAGCCCCCGGCCTTACTGGGCCTCAGATACGCAGTATTTT
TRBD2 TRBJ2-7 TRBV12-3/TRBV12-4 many CASSRPGLAWQYF TGTGCCAGCAGTAGACCGGGACTAGCCTGGCAGTACTTC